The source of this T cell receptor (beta chain) is a study of cytomegalovirus exposure and HLA in healthy donors. Study at large: Approximately 200 million T cells yielded over 90 million unique TCR beta sequences in earlier analysis. Whole-study findings and limits: In terms of immune exposure information, only CMV serostatus was available. Among the most significant clusters, several appeared linked to common viral pathogens in a later analysis.

This CDR3 spans 18 amino acids. Unmatched junction bases numbered 9, after V lost 3 bases and J lost 4 bases. CDR1 and CDR2 (germline): SGHRS, YFSETQ. In the case of this clone: Its antigen is still unknown.

With 60 Vbeta and 13 Jbeta primers, the PCR was carried out. Clones were read by immunoSEQ multiplex PCR, and TCRdb kept only the in-frame ones, dropping some. The sample has a few hundred thousand clones, approximately 81% seen once. The TCR comes from a man aged 30-40 years in good health and CMV-seronegative. The specimen sequenced was PBMCs. The V call is TRBV5-1, the J call TRBJ2-2; 13 positions agree with TRBD2. The CDR3 spells CASSSGLAGALGTGELFF. The DNA for the CDR3 is TGCGCCAGCAGCTCCGGACTAGCGGGGGCCCTGGGCACCGGGGAGCTGTTTTTT.